The following is a TCR beta chain sequence with its context. The target antigen is unknown. The data originate from a study of Graves' ophthalmopathy and Graves' hyperthyroidism. Study details: Hyperthyroidism was considered stable when no ophthalmopathy appeared within 18 months of follow-up. Study results and caveats: Blood was where most expanded thyroid clonotypes above 0.001 frequency also turned up.

CDR3 regions of TCR beta were amplified from RNA transcripts. First-round RT-PCR employed HTBI primers, with a second-round multiplex PCR after it. TCRdb re-derived calls from the multiplex PCR reads in MiXCR, one entry per CDR3 protein. The data contain around 1.1 million distinct CDR3 sequences, 35% to 45% of them singletons. This receptor was identified in an adult man with Graves' hyperthyroidism. The sequenced material came from peripheral blood or thyroid tissue (not recorded which).

For the CDR3, the DNA is TGCAGCTTGGGGGGGGCGTACGAGCAGTACTTC. Translation: CSLGGAYEQYF. V is TRBV29-1 and J is TRBJ2-7, with D possibly matching TRBD2 (7 bases). The V gene lost 8 bases and the J gene lost 4 bases, with 12 bases spanning the gap. The CDR3 sequence is 11 residues long. CDR1 and CDR2 (germline): SQVTM, ANQGSEA.